The source of this T cell receptor (beta chain) is a study of Ad26.COV2.S vaccination and SARS-CoV-2 variants. In the study overall: Once or twice, 56 days apart, Ad26.COV2.S was delivered intramuscularly.

Method: immunoSEQ multiplex PCR; TCRdb's copy keeps in-frame clones and lacks some. The sample lists about 380,000 clones, under 90% seen once, with roughly 7.4% in the top ten. Sample treatment: 19 received Ad26.COV2.S at low or high dose, single or two shots; about 5 received placebo; per-sample allocation not given. Vaccine and placebo recipients were sampled on day 63 after the first injection. Germline values: CDR1 SNHLY, CDR2 FYNNEI. The junction had 8 bases not matched to a gene; V was cut back by 4 bases and J by 7 bases. The CDR3 covers 15 residues. The genes are TRBV2 and TRBJ1-5, with TRBD1 matching 9 bases. The clonotype comes from a person between 18 and 65 years old who received the Ad26.COV2.S COVID-19 vaccine or a placebo. The input for sequencing was peripheral blood, taken in a trial of Ad26.COV2.S vaccine versus placebo. The CDR3 DNA sequence: TGTGCCAGCAGTGGGTATGGGACAGGGAAGCAGCCCCAGCATTTT. Translating it yields CASSGYGTGKQPQHF.